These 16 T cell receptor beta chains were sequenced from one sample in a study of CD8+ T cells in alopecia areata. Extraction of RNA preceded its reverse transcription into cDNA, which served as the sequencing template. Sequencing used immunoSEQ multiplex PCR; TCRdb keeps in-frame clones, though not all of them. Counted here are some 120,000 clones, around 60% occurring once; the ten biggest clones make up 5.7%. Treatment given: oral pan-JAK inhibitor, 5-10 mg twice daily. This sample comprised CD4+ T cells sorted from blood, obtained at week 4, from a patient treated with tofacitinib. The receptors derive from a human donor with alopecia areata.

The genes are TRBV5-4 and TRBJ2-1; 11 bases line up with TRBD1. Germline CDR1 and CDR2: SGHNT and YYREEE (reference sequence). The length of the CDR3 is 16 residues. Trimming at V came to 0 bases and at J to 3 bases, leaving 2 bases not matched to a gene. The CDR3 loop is CASSLGGTGGYNEQFF. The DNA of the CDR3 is TGTGCCAGCAGCTTGGGTGGGACAGGGGGCTACAATGAGCAGTTCTTC. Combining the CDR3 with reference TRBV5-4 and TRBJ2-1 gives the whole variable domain ETGVTQSPTHLIKTRGQQVTLRCSSQSGHNTVSWYQQALGQGPQFIFQYYREEENGRGNFPPRFSGLQFPNYSSELNVNALELDDSALYLCASSLGGTGGYNEQFFGPGTRLTVL.

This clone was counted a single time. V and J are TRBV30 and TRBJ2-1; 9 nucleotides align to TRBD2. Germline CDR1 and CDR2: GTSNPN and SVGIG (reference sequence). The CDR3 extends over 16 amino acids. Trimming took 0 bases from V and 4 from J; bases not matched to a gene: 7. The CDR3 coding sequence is TGTGCCTGGAGTGTACAGGCGGGAGGGGCTTACAATGAGCAGTTCTTC. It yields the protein CAWSVQAGGAYNEQFF.

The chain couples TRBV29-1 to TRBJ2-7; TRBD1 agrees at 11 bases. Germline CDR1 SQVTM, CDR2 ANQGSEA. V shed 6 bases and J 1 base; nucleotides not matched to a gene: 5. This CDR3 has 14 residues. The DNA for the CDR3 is TGCAGCGTCTTCGGGACAGGGGGGTCCTACGAGCAGTACTTC. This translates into CSVFGTGGSYEQYF.

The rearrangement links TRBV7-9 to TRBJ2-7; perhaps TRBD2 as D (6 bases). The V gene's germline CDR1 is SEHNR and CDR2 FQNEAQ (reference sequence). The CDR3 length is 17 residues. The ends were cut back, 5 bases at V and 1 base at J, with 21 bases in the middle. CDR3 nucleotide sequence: TGTGCCAGCAGCAGGAGGGGTGCGTCAGGCGGGTCCTACGAGCAGTACTTC. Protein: CASSRRGASGGSYEQYF. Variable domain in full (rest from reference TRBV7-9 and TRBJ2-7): DTGVSQNPRHKITKRGQNVTFRCDPISEHNRLYWYRQTLGQGPEFLTYFQNEAQLEKSRLLSDRFSAERPKGSFSTLEIQRTEQGDSAMYLCASSRRGASGGSYEQYFGPGTRLTVT.

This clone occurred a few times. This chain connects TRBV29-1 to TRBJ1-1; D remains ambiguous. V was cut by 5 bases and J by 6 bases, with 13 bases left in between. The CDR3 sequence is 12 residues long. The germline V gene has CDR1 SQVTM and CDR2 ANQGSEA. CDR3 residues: CSVRPTVAEAFF. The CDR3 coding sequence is TGCAGCGTTCGCCCAACCGTGGCTGAAGCTTTCTTT.

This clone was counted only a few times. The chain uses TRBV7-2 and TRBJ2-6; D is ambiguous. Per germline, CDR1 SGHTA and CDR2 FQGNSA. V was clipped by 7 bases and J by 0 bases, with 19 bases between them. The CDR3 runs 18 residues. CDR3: CASTQRALLSSGANVLTF. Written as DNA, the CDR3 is TGTGCCAGCACCCAGCGCGCACTCTTAAGCTCTGGGGCCAACGTCCTGACTTTC.

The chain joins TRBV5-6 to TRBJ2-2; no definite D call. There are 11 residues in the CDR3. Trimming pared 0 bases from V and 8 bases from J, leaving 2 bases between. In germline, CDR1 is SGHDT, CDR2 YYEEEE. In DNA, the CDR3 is TGTGCCAGCAGCTTGGCTGGGGAGCTGTTTTTT. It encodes CASSLAGELFF. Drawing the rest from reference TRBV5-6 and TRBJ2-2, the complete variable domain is DAGVTQSPTHLIKTRGQQVTLRCSPKSGHDTVSWYQQALGQGPQFIFQYYEEEERQRGNFPDRFSGHQFPNYSSELNVNALLLGDSALYLCASSLAGELFFGEGSRLTVL.

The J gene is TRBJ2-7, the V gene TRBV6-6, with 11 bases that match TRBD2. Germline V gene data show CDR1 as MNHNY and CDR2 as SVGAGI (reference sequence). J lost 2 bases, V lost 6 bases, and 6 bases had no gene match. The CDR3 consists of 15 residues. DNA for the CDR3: TGTGCCAGCAGACTACTAGCGGGGGATGCCTACGAGCAGTACTTC. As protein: CASRLLAGDAYEQYF.

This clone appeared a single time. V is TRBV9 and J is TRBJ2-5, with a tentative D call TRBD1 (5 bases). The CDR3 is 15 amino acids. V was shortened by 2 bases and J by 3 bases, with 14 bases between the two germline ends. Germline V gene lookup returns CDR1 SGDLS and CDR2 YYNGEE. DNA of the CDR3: TGTGCCAGCAGCGTTTTTCAGGGAAGGGAAGAGACCCAGTACTTC. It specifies CASSVFQGREETQYF.

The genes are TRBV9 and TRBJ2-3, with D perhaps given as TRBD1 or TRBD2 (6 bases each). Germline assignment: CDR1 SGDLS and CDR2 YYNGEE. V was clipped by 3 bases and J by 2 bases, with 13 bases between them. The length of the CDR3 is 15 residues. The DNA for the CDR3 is TGTGCCAGCAGCGAGACCGGGGGCGTCACAGATACGCAGTATTTT. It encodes CASSETGGVTDTQYF.

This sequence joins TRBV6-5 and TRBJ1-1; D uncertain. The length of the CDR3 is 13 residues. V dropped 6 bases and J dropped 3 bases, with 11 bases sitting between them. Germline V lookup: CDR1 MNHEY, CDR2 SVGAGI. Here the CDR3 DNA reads TGTGCCAGCAGGTATAACCGGGACACTGAAGCTTTCTTT. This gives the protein CASRYNRDTEAFF.

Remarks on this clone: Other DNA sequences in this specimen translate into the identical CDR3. This CDR3 reads CASSPGQGNTEAFF. As DNA, the CDR3 is TGTGCCAGCTCACCTGGACAGGGGAACACTGAAGCTTTCTTT. The V call is TRBV18, the J call TRBJ1-1; TRBD1 aligns across 8 bases. V was clipped by 3 bases and J by 1 base; unmatched bases: 1. The germline V gene has CDR1 KGHSH and CDR2 LQKENI. The CDR3 consists of 14 residues.

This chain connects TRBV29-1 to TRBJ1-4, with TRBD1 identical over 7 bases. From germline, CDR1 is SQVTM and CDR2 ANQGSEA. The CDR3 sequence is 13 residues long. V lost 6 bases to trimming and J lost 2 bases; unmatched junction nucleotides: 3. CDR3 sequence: CSVNRGTNEKLFF. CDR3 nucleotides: TGCAGCGTGAACAGGGGCACTAATGAAAAACTGTTTTTT.

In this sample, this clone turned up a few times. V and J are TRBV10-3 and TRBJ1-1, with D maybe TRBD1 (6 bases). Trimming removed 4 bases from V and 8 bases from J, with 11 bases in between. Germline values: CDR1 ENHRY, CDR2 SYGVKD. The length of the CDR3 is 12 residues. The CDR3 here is CAISGGGQEAFF. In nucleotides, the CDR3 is TGTGCCATCAGTGGTGGCGGACAGGAAGCTTTCTTT.

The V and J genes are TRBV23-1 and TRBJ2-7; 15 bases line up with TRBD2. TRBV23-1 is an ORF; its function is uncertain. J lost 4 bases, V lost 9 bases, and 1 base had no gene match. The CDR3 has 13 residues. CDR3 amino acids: CARGTSGRYEQYF. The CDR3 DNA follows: TGCGCCAGAGGGACTAGCGGGAGGTACGAGCAGTACTTC.

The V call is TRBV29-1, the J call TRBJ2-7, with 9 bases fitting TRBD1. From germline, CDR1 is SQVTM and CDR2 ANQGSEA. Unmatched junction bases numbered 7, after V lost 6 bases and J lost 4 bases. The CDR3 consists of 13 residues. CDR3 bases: TGCAGCGTGAACAGGGGGCAAGGATACGAGCAGTACTTC. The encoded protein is CSVNRGQGYEQYF.